The 27 T cell receptor beta chains presented below share a single source sample, sequenced in a study of OX40 agonist ivuxolimab in advanced cancers. This table comes from immunoSEQ multiplex PCR, and its TCRdb copy is limited to in-frame clones, with some not included. The sample consists of some 60,000 clones, about nine tenths of them appearing once. Sequencing was performed on CD4+ or CD8+ T cells sorted from blood, taken in a trial of the OX40 agonist ivuxolimab. The receptor source for this set is an adult with an advanced solid tumor such as melanoma, head and neck, liver or kidney cancer.

The chain couples TRBV11-2 to TRBJ2-7; D possibly corresponds to TRBD1 (5 bases). This CDR3 is 14 amino acids long. Trimming took off 3 bases at V and 4 bases at J, with 13 bases between the two ends. Germline V gene data show CDR1 as SGHAT and CDR2 as FQNNGV. The CDR3 is CASSFWGREYEQYF. In DNA form, the CDR3 reads TGTGCCAGCAGCTTCTGGGGCAGAGAATACGAGCAGTACTTC. Using reference TRBV11-2 and TRBJ2-7 for the parts outside the CDR3, the full variable domain is EAGVAQSPRYKIIEKRQSVAFWCNPISGHATLYWYQQILGQGPKLLIQFQNNGVVDDSQLPKDRFSAERLKGVDSTLKIQPAKLEDSAVYLCASSFWGREYEQYFGPGTRLTVT.

The chain combines TRBV4-1 with TRBJ1-1; 9 bases fit TRBD1. Germline CDR1 and CDR2: MGHRA and YSYEKL. There are 17 residues in the CDR3. V lost 0 bases, J lost 5 bases, and 10 bases stayed unmatched. The CDR3 DNA reads as TGCGCCAGCAGCCAAGAGGGACAGGGTTATAGTAGGACTGAAGCTTTCTTT. It specifies CASSQEGQGYSRTEAFF.

The J gene is TRBJ1-4, the V gene TRBV25-1; D gene ambiguous. Trimming stripped 3 bases from V and 11 bases from J, with 13 bases between. This CDR3 region has 13 residues. The germline gives CDR1 MGHDK, CDR2 SYGVNS. DNA for the CDR3: TGTGCCAGCAGTGATCTAGGAGGGAGGAAACTGTTTTTT. Its translation is CASSDLGGRKLFF.

The CDR3 DNA reads as TGTGCCAGCAGCTTGGCACAAGAAGGGGTGGAGACCCAGTACTTC. The encoded protein is CASSLAQEGVETQYF. The chain is built from TRBV5-4 and TRBJ2-5, with D perhaps TRBD1 (5 bases). Germline CDR1 reads SGHNT; CDR2 reads YYREEE (reference sequence). The CDR3 runs 15 residues. The V gene lost 0 bases and the J gene lost 5 bases, with 14 bases spanning the gap.

This clone has a single count. CDR3 nucleotides: TGTGCCAGCAGTTTGTTCGGTTGGGGCGCTGAAGCTTTCTTT. Translating gives CASSLFGWGAEAFF. The chain employs TRBV28 and TRBJ1-1; possible D gene TRBD1, 5 bases. Germline CDR1 is MDHEN and CDR2 is SYDVKM. This CDR3 comprises 14 residues. V was shortened by 3 bases and J by 6 bases, with 14 bases between the two germline ends.

The chain carries TRBV5-1 and TRBJ2-5; D gene ambiguous. From germline, CDR1 is SGHRS and CDR2 YFSETQ. This CDR3 has 16 residues. The ends were cut back, 3 bases at V and 1 base at J, with 16 bases in the middle. CDR3 DNA sequence: TGCGCCAGCAGCTCGAACACAGCTAGAATCCAAGAGACCCAGTACTTC. It codes for CASSSNTARIQETQYF.

The J gene is TRBJ2-2, the V gene TRBV6-5; D not certain. Germline V gene sequence: CDR1 MNHEY, CDR2 SVGAGI. The CDR3 covers 12 residues. With 5 bases removed from V and 7 bases from J, the gap between germline ends came to 8 bases. Written as DNA, the CDR3 is TGTGCCAGCAGTGACAAATACGGGGAGCTGTTTTTT. It translates to CASSDKYGELFF.

This chain uses TRBV27 with TRBJ2-1, with D perhaps TRBD2 (5 bases). The CDR3 has 13 amino acids. The germline CDR1 and CDR2 sequences are MNHEY and SMNVEV (reference sequence). V was trimmed by 6 bases and J by 5 bases, leaving 11 bases between them. The CDR3, as DNA: TGTGCCAGCAGGGGAGCCCCCCACAATGAGCAGTTCTTC. Amino acid sequence: CASRGAPHNEQFF.

The V gene is TRBV4-1, the J gene TRBJ2-7; D ambiguous. The CDR3 spans 14 residues. The V gene lost 4 bases and the J gene lost 1 base, with 11 bases spanning the gap. Germline loops: CDR1 MGHRA, CDR2 YSYEKL. As DNA, the CDR3 is TGCGCCAGCAGCCGAGCGACCGCTTCCTACGAGCAGTACTTC. Encoded protein: CASSRATASYEQYF.

This rearrangement joins TRBV13 to TRBJ2-1; tentative D call: TRBD1 (5 bases). Germline V gives CDR1 PRHDT, CDR2 FYEKMQ (reference sequence). The length of the CDR3 is 15 residues. V lost 8 bases to trimming and J lost 0 bases, with 14 bases between them. Written as DNA, the CDR3 is TGTGCCAGCCTTGACAGTCCGAGCTCCTACAATGAGCAGTTCTTC. Translated: CASLDSPSSYNEQFF.

J is TRBJ2-5 and V is TRBV11-2; 7 bases fit TRBD1. Germline V gene data show CDR1 as SGHAT and CDR2 as FQNNGV. CDR3 length: 14 residues. Unmatched junction bases numbered 3, after V lost 3 bases and J lost 2 bases. The CDR3 is CASSFWDRQETQYF. For the CDR3, the DNA is TGTGCCAGCAGCTTCTGGGACAGACAAGAGACCCAGTACTTC.

V is TRBV15 and J is TRBJ1-5; D unresolved. V was shortened by 3 bases and J by 2 bases, with 8 bases between the two germline ends. Per the germline V gene, CDR1 is LNHNV and CDR2 is YYDKDF (reference sequence). The CDR3 spans 14 residues. The CDR3 coding sequence is TGTGCCACCAGCAGGGGTCGTGGCAATCAGCCCCAGCATTTT. Its protein product is CATSRGRGNQPQHF.

Here the CDR3 DNA reads TGTGCCACCAGCAGAGCCACAGGTCTTTCCTACGAGCAGTACTTC. Protein product: CATSRATGLSYEQYF. This sequence joins TRBV15 and TRBJ2-7; D is possibly TRBD1 (5 bases). Trimming removed 1 base from V and 1 base from J, with 11 bases in between. In germline, CDR1 is LNHNV, CDR2 YYDKDF (reference sequence). The CDR3 totals 15 residues. Combining the CDR3 with reference TRBV15 and TRBJ2-7 gives the whole variable domain DAMVIQNPRYQVTQFGKPVTLSCSQTLNHNVMYWYQQKSSQAPKLLFHYYDKDFNNEADTPDNFQSRRPNTSFCFLDIRSPGLGDTAMYLCATSRATGLSYEQYFGPGTRLTVT.

The rearrangement joins TRBV7-6 to TRBJ2-3; TRBD2 agrees at 12 bases. The CDR3 spans 18 residues. In germline, CDR1 is SGHVS, CDR2 FNYEAQ. Trimming took 5 bases from V and 0 from J; bases not matched to a gene: 9. DNA for the CDR3: TGTGCCAGCAGCCCGACGGCTAGCGGGGGGGAGAGCACAGATACGCAGTATTTT. Its protein is CASSPTASGGESTDTQYF. The entire variable domain, with the rest obtained from reference TRBV7-6 and TRBJ2-3, is as follows: GAGVSQSPRYKVTKRGQDVALRCDPISGHVSLYWYRQALGQGPEFLTYFNYEAQQDKSGLPNDRFSAERPEGSISTLTIQRTEQRDSAMYRCASSPTASGGESTDTQYFGPGTRLTVL.

The chain joins TRBV4-1 to TRBJ2-7, with a weak D call TRBD1 (6 bases). Germline loops: CDR1 MGHRA, CDR2 YSYEKL. Trimming cost V 1 base and J 0 bases, with 10 bases left between them. The CDR3 is 15 residues long. This CDR3 is CASSQVTGSSYEQYF. CDR3 nucleotides: TGCGCCAGCAGCCAAGTAACAGGGAGCTCCTACGAGCAGTACTTC.

The V gene is TRBV7-9, the J gene TRBJ1-4; D unclear. The CDR3 contains 15 residues. The V end was cut by 2 bases, the J end by 6 bases, with 13 bases between. Germline V gene sequence: CDR1 SEHNR, CDR2 FQNEAQ (reference sequence). This chain's CDR3 is CASSLIDGIHEKLFF. CDR3 bases: TGTGCCAGCAGCTTAATCGATGGGATCCATGAAAAACTGTTTTTT. The full variable domain, its missing parts supplied by reference TRBV7-9 and TRBJ1-4, is DTGVSQNPRHKITKRGQNVTFRCDPISEHNRLYWYRQTLGQGPEFLTYFQNEAQLEKSRLLSDRFSAERPKGSFSTLEIQRTEQGDSAMYLCASSLIDGIHEKLFFGSGTQLSVL.

The gene calls are TRBV9 and TRBJ2-7; the match to TRBD2 covers 11 bases. Germline values: CDR1 SGDLS, CDR2 YYNGEE. The CDR3 is 14 amino acids. J gave up 4 bases and V 0 bases, and 0 bases lay outside the gene matches. DNA for the CDR3: TGTGCCAGCAGCGTAGCTAGCGGGGGGTACGAGCAGTACTTC. Its translation is CASSVASGGYEQYF.

The gene calls are TRBV6-6 and TRBJ2-7, with 7 bases lining up with TRBD2. V gave up 5 bases and J gave up 5 bases; unmatched junction bases: 9. Germline CDR1 and CDR2: MNHNY and SVGAGI (reference sequence). The CDR3 runs to 14 residues. CDR3 in amino acids: CASSPGRGGNEQYF. In DNA, the CDR3 is TGTGCCAGCAGTCCGGGACGGGGAGGGAACGAGCAGTACTTC.

This clone was observed a few times. This chain connects TRBV2 to TRBJ1-5, with D possibly TRBD1 on 5 matching bases. The CDR3 is 13 amino acids. Germline loops: CDR1 SNHLY, CDR2 FYNNEI. The V gene lost 2 bases and the J gene lost 6 bases, with 8 bases spanning the gap. CDR3 sequence reads: CASSESGIQPQHF. The CDR3 DNA is TGTGCCAGCAGTGAATCAGGGATTCAGCCCCAGCATTTT.

V usage is TRBV4-1 and J usage is TRBJ2-7, with D unclear. The CDR3 has 14 amino acids. Germline V gives CDR1 MGHRA, CDR2 YSYEKL. Trimming removed 4 bases at V and 2 bases at J, with 12 bases between. The chain's CDR3 is CASSPRTDPYEQYF. CDR3 coding DNA: TGCGCCAGCAGCCCACGGACGGATCCCTACGAGCAGTACTTC.

This chain connects TRBV6-1 to TRBJ1-1, with D possibly being TRBD1 (5 bases). V lost 7 bases, J lost 2 bases, and 17 bases lay in between. CDR3 length: 15 residues. Per germline, CDR1 MNHNS and CDR2 SASEGT. The CDR3 sequence is CASTPRGDFNTEAFF. The DNA for the CDR3 is TGTGCCAGCACCCCACGGGGGGATTTCAACACTGAAGCTTTCTTT.

The gene calls are TRBV4-1 and TRBJ1-2, with D perhaps matching TRBD1 (5 bases). The V end was cut by 0 bases, the J end by 2 bases, with 10 bases between. Germline V gene lookup returns CDR1 MGHRA and CDR2 YSYEKL. CDR3 size: 15 residues. CDR3 loop: CASSQDPGGNYGYTF. Written as DNA, the CDR3 is TGCGCCAGCAGCCAAGACCCCGGGGGGAACTATGGCTACACCTTC.

This rearrangement joins TRBV6-1 to TRBJ2-1, with no clear D. The CDR3 spans 13 residues. V lost 1 base and J lost 5, with 6 bases in between. In germline, CDR1 is MNHNS, CDR2 SASEGT. The CDR3 DNA reads TGTGCCAGCAGTGAAGGGGCTAACAATGAGCAGTTCTTC. The encoded protein is CASSEGANNEQFF.

Only a few counts were recorded for this clone. The chain uses TRBV29-1 and TRBJ2-5; TRBD1 is a possible D gene (6 bases). There are 13 residues in the CDR3. Germline assignment: CDR1 SQVTM and CDR2 ANQGSEA. The V end was cut by 5 bases, the J end by 7 bases, with 17 bases between. The CDR3 protein is CSVQQGDGGTQYF. CDR3 sequence (DNA): TGCAGCGTTCAACAGGGAGATGGAGGGACCCAGTACTTC.

This clone was observed a single time. V gene TRBV19 combines with J gene TRBJ1-6, with D maybe TRBD1 (6 bases). The CDR3 spans 14 residues. Trimming shortened V by 8 bases and J by 6 bases, and 14 bases separated the two germline ends. Germline V gene data show CDR1 as LNHDA and CDR2 as SQIVND (reference sequence). The CDR3 reads CASSSGAINSPLHF. The CDR3 region has the DNA TGTGCCAGTTCTTCAGGGGCGATTAATTCACCCCTCCACTTT.

The DNA for the CDR3 is TGCGCCAGCAGCTCGGTACCGGGCGCCAGGCAGCCCCAGCATTTT. This encodes CASSSVPGARQPQHF. The gene calls are TRBV5-1 and TRBJ1-5; D remains unclear. From germline, CDR1 is SGHRS and CDR2 YFSETQ. Trimming removed 3 bases from V and 7 bases from J, with 17 bases in between. This CDR3 has 15 residues.

This sequence joins TRBV27 and TRBJ2-7; TRBD1 matches 7 bases. CDR1 and CDR2 (germline): MNHEY, SMNVEV (reference sequence). The CDR3 spans 16 residues. V dropped 4 bases and J dropped 0; count of bases not matched to a gene: 9. Here the CDR3 DNA reads TGTGCCAGCAGTTGGAGTAGGGGACAGAGCTCCTACGAGCAGTACTTC. Translating gives CASSWSRGQSSYEQYF.